The 3 T cell receptor beta chains below come from one sample, sequenced in a study of control samples from healthy donors and cancer patients. Clones were read by immunoSEQ multiplex PCR, and TCRdb kept only the in-frame ones, dropping some. There are approximately 220,000 clones in the sample; around 94% occur only once, and approximately 1.6% lies in the top ten. Sequencing was performed on blood. The source is a man aged 45-65 years in good health.

The V call is TRBV6-6, the J call TRBJ1-5; the match to TRBD1 covers 9 bases. V shed 5 bases, J shed 6 bases, and the junction held 8 bases outside the gene matches. CDR1 is MNHNY, CDR2 SVGAGI, per germline (reference sequence). The CDR3 has 15 residues. For the CDR3, the DNA is TGTGCCAGCAGTGACGGACAGGGGATAAGTCAGCCCCAGCATTTT. This codes for CASSDGQGISQPQHF.

This rearrangement joins TRBV10-2 to TRBJ1-2; TRBD1 matches at 7 bases. The CDR3 contains 14 residues. Germline V gene data show CDR1 as WSHSY and CDR2 as SAAADI. The trim removed 9 bases at V and 9 bases at J, leaving 16 bases unmatched. CDR3 sequence (DNA): TGCGCCAGTGGATTTGGTATAGGGGGCGATAGCTACACCTTC. It yields the protein CASGFGIGGDSYTF.

The V call is TRBV7-9, the J call TRBJ2-5; D is uncertain. V was cut by 5 bases and J by 5 bases, with 6 bases left in between. CDR1 is SEHNR and CDR2 is FQNEAQ in the germline V gene (reference sequence). The CDR3 covers 11 residues. Written as DNA, the CDR3 is TGTGCCAGCAGCCCGGGCGAGACCCAGTACTTC. It yields the protein CASSPGETQYF. The whole variable domain, remainder taken from reference TRBV7-9 and TRBJ2-5, is DTGVSQNPRHKITKRGQNVTFRCDPISEHNRLYWYRQTLGQGPEFLTYFQNEAQLEKSRLLSDRFSAERPKGSFSTLEIQRTEQGDSAMYLCASSPGETQYFGPGTRLLVL.